This T cell receptor beta chain was captured by sequencing in a study of beta chain features in type 1 diabetes. The CDR3 runs to 15 residues. The V and J ends lost 5 bases and 4 bases, in that order; junction bases with no gene match: 7. Germline V gives CDR1 MNHEY, CDR2 SMNVEV (reference sequence). Every isolated RNA sample was fully reverse transcribed, so sequencing captured expressed TCRB transcripts. Profiling relied on immunoSEQ multiplex PCR, and the TCRdb table lists in-frame clones only, not all of them. Found here are some 44,000 clones, 51% of them singletons; the top ten hold roughly 2.1%.

This chain joins TRBV27 and TRBJ2-2, with TRBD2 matching over 7 bases. This clonotype was obtained from a woman under 30 in good health. Material: Tregs from blood. The CDR3 here is CASSPRGGTTGELFF. CDR3 nucleotide sequence: TGTGCCAGCAGTCCTAGGGGAGGGACCACCGGGGAGCTGTTTTTT.